This T cell receptor (beta chain) emerged from a study of T cell responses to AZD1222 COVID-19 vaccine. Study findings and constraints: No repertoire was sampled before or during the peak T cell response, only after it. The CD4 TCRs associated with vaccination extended across spike and predominated at 160-218 and 743-854. Donors were chiefly white British, with a greater number of females, and clonal diversity was perhaps underestimated. Baseline serostatus was positive in only six AZD1222 recipients.

This clone was observed a handful of times. The antigen is not known. The data were produced by immunoSEQ multiplex PCR, yet TCRdb's version contains in-frame clones alone and is incomplete. The sample includes over 120,000 clones, around 90% seen only once; the top ten take roughly 5.4%. The junction had 8 bases not matched to a gene; V was cut back by 5 bases and J by 8 bases. The CDR3 has 14 residues. CDR1 is SGHTA, CDR2 FQGNSA, per germline. The chain uses TRBV7-2 and TRBJ1-5; the match to TRBD1 covers 8 bases. The sample was peripheral blood, taken 28 days after the second dose of the MenACWY control vaccine. This receptor was taken from an adult who received the MenACWY meningococcal vaccine as a control. In DNA form, the CDR3 reads TGTGCCAGCAGCCCGACAGGGGCCCCAAAGCCCCAGCATTTT. It encodes CASSPTGAPKPQHF.